The 30 T cell receptor beta chains below were found in one sample sequenced in a study of beta chain features in type 1 diabetes. Overall study findings and caveats: In every one of the four CD4+ subsets, TCRB CDR3s were moderately but significantly shorter in Type 1 diabetes patients.

No antigen has been identified for these receptors. The study reverse transcribed the entire isolated RNA, so it sequenced expressed TCRB transcripts. Libraries were prepared by immunoSEQ multiplex PCR; TCRdb keeps only in-frame clonotypes and omits some of them. The sample has some 360,000 clones, about 10% seen once. The sequencing sample was made of central memory CD4+ T cells from blood. These receptors all come from a man aged 25-45 years with type 1 diabetes.

The gene calls are TRBV5-1 and TRBJ2-1, with 8 bases fitting TRBD2. The CDR3 is made up of 14 amino acids. Germline CDR1 and CDR2: SGHRS and YFSETQ. V trimming: 0 bases; J trimming: 7 bases; junction bases outside the gene matches: 3. Here the CDR3 reads CASSLESSGNEQFF. Written as DNA, the CDR3 is TGCGCCAGCAGCTTGGAGTCTAGCGGGAATGAGCAGTTCTTC.

This clone was detected ten times or more. The rearrangement uses TRBV7-2 and TRBJ1-3, with a possible D match to TRBD1 (6 bases). This CDR3 region has 14 residues. V shed 5 bases and J shed 3 bases, with 11 bases lying between them. Germline values: CDR1 SGHTA, CDR2 FQGNSA. The CDR3 loop reads CASSPDSLGNTIYF. The CDR3 DNA follows: TGTGCCAGCAGCCCGGACAGCCTTGGAAACACCATATATTTT. Full variable domain (remainder filled in from reference TRBV7-2 and TRBJ1-3): GAGVSQSPSNKVTEKGKDVELRCDPISGHTALYWYRQSLGQGLEFLIYFQGNSAPDKSGLPSDRFSAERTGGSVSTLTIQRTQQEDSAVYLCASSPDSLGNTIYFGEGSWLTVV.

The chain joins TRBV2 to TRBJ2-7; 8 positions match TRBD2. Germline CDR1 is SNHLY and CDR2 is FYNNEI. The CDR3 totals 15 residues. The V and J ends lost 1 base and 6 bases, in that order; junction bases with no gene match: 8. CDR3 region: CASSEGTSRGVEQYF. CDR3 nucleotides: TGTGCCAGCAGTGAAGGGACTAGCAGAGGTGTCGAGCAGTACTTC.

The CDR3 region is CASSQDGRETQYF. The CDR3 DNA reads TGTGCCAGCAGCCAAGACGGTCGAGAGACCCAGTACTTC. This chain uses TRBV5-4 with TRBJ2-5; D unresolved. V was clipped by 4 bases and J by 4 bases, with 11 bases between them. CDR1 and CDR2 from the germline V gene are SGHNT and YYREEE (reference sequence). There are 13 residues in the CDR3.

The chain employs TRBV28 and TRBJ1-1; D is undetermined. V shed 3 bases and J shed 6 bases, with 11 bases lying between them. The V gene's germline CDR1 is MDHEN and CDR2 SYDVKM. The CDR3 loop spans 13 amino acids. The CDR3 loop reads CASSFPGLAEAFF. For the CDR3, the DNA is TGTGCCAGCAGTTTTCCGGGGTTGGCTGAAGCTTTCTTT.

The rearrangement joins TRBV11-2 to TRBJ2-5, with a possible D match to TRBD2 (7 bases). There are 15 residues in the CDR3. CDR1 is SGHAT, CDR2 FQNNGV, per germline. Trimming took 1 base from V and 1 from J, leaving 10 bases between them. The CDR3, as DNA: TGTGCCAGCAGCTTAGGGGGGGGCCTCCAAGAGACCCAGTACTTC. The encoded protein is CASSLGGGLQETQYF.

The CDR3 sequence is CSGGTGNTEAFF. DNA for the CDR3: TGCAGCGGCGGGACAGGGAACACTGAAGCTTTCTTT. This chain joins TRBV29-1 and TRBJ1-1; 8 nucleotides line up with TRBD1. The CDR3 runs 12 residues. CDR1 is SQVTM, CDR2 ANQGSEA, per germline. V was pared by 7 bases and J by 1 base, with 2 bases of the junction left unmatched.

The sample holds a few counts of this clone. The V gene is TRBV4-1, the J gene TRBJ1-5; D might be TRBD1 (6 bases). The CDR3 totals 15 residues. CDR1 is MGHRA, CDR2 YSYEKL, per germline. The V end lost 1 base, the J end lost 6 bases, and 13 bases lay between the germline ends. CDR3 coding DNA: TGCGCCAGCAGCCAAGGAGGAGGGGGGCGTCAGCCCCAGCATTTT. Translating gives CASSQGGGGRQPQHF.

V usage is TRBV6-6 and J usage is TRBJ2-1, with 8 bases identical to TRBD2. Trimming removed 9 bases from V and 2 bases from J; junction bases left unmatched: 9. In germline, CDR1 is MNHNY, CDR2 SVGAGI (reference sequence). This CDR3 has 15 residues. The CDR3 is CASTLAGGAYNEQFF. The CDR3, as DNA: TGTGCCAGTACTCTAGCGGGTGGGGCCTACAATGAGCAGTTCTTC.

There are a few counts of this clone. The chain carries TRBV14 and TRBJ1-1; no reliable D call. CDR3 size: 13 residues. Per the germline V gene, CDR1 is SGHDN and CDR2 is FVKESK. The V and J ends lost 4 bases and 0 bases respectively, with 6 bases between them. The CDR3 reads CASSLLVNTEAFF. The CDR3 coding sequence is TGTGCCAGCAGCCTTTTGGTGAACACTGAAGCTTTCTTT.

This chain connects TRBV15 to TRBJ1-5, with 9 bases identical to TRBD1. The V and J ends lost 3 bases and 6 bases, in that order; junction bases with no gene match: 9. The germline V gene has CDR1 LNHNV and CDR2 YYDKDF (reference sequence). The CDR3 covers 16 residues. This CDR3 is CATSRRGTGPPQPQHF. In DNA, the CDR3 is TGTGCCACCAGCAGGAGGGGGACAGGGCCTCCTCAGCCCCAGCATTTT. The complete variable domain, with remaining parts taken from reference TRBV15 and TRBJ1-5, reads DAMVIQNPRYQVTQFGKPVTLSCSQTLNHNVMYWYQQKSSQAPKLLFHYYDKDFNNEADTPDNFQSRRPNTSFCFLDIRSPGLGDTAMYLCATSRRGTGPPQPQHFGDGTRLSIL.

The gene calls are TRBV7-8 and TRBJ1-2, with TRBD1 as a possible D gene (5 bases). This CDR3 has 12 amino acids. Trimming pared 1 base from V and 8 bases from J, leaving 8 bases between. Germline lookup yields CDR1 SGHVS and CDR2 FQNEAQ. The CDR3 DNA reads TGTGCCAGCAGCTTAGTGGGGGACGGCTACACCTTC. This codes for CASSLVGDGYTF.

This clone occurred a few times. V is TRBV9 and J is TRBJ2-7; D tentatively reads TRBD1 or TRBD2 (6 bases each). Germline V lookup: CDR1 SGDLS, CDR2 YYNGEE. The CDR3 totals 17 residues. Trimming removed 0 bases at V and 4 bases at J, with 20 bases between. The DNA of the CDR3 is TGTGCCAGCAGCGTAGGGGCCGGGGGCGGTCGGTCTTACGAGCAGTACTTC. Translated, it gives CASSVGAGGGRSYEQYF.

This clone was seen only a few times. The chain has TRBV7-2 and TRBJ2-2, with D possibly TRBD2 on 5 matching bases. The V gene lost 5 bases and the J gene lost 8 bases, with 15 bases spanning the gap. Germline V gene lookup returns CDR1 SGHTA and CDR2 FQGNSA. The CDR3 totals 14 residues. The CDR3 nucleotides are TGTGCCAGCAGCCGAGGACTTAAAACAGGGGAGCTGTTTTTT. Translated: CASSRGLKTGELFF.

This chain links TRBV6-5 with TRBJ1-4; 7 nucleotides align to TRBD1. Trimming removed 4 bases from V and 6 bases from J; junction bases left unmatched: 8. The CDR3 has 15 amino acids. Germline lookup yields CDR1 MNHEY and CDR2 SVGAGI. The CDR3 is CASSSLAGGDEKLFF. Here the CDR3 DNA reads TGTGCCAGCAGTTCCCTGGCAGGGGGAGATGAAAAACTGTTTTTT.

This chain connects TRBV28 to TRBJ2-1; D not resolved. In germline, CDR1 is MDHEN, CDR2 SYDVKM. The CDR3 spans 12 residues. V was shortened by 3 bases and J by 10 bases, with 10 bases between the two germline ends. The CDR3 protein is CASSFQSPEQFF. CDR3 DNA: TGTGCCAGCAGTTTCCAAAGCCCCGAGCAGTTCTTC. Looking up the rest from reference TRBV28 and TRBJ2-1 gives the full variable domain: DVKVTQSSRYLVKRTGEKVFLECVQDMDHENMFWYRQDPGLGLRLIYFSYDVKMKEKGDIPEGYSVSREKKERFSLILESASTNQTSMYLCASSFQSPEQFFGPGTRLTVL.

This clone was counted a few times. The chain joins TRBV2 to TRBJ1-4; D possibly corresponds to TRBD1 (5 bases). CDR3 length equals 12 residues. Trimming shortened V by 1 base and J by 8 bases, and 5 bases separated the two germline ends. CDR1 and CDR2 from the germline V gene are SNHLY and FYNNEI. CDR3 coding DNA: TGTGCCAGCAGTGAAGAGGGGGAAAAACTGTTTTTT. Its protein is CASSEEGEKLFF.

There are a few counts of this clone. This sequence joins TRBV4-2 and TRBJ2-7; D is undetermined. The CDR3 is made up of 13 amino acids. Germline V gene data show CDR1 as LGHNA and CDR2 as YNFKEQ. Deletions cut 4 bases from V and 0 bases from J, with 7 bases between. CDR3 loop: CASSRESSYEQYF. DNA of the CDR3: TGTGCCAGCAGCCGAGAAAGCTCCTACGAGCAGTACTTC.

This clone was seen a handful of times. The chain couples TRBV28 to TRBJ2-5; TRBD1 matches at 11 bases. This CDR3 has 14 residues. V dropped 7 bases and J dropped 4; count of bases not matched to a gene: 5. Germline assignment: CDR1 MDHEN and CDR2 SYDVKM. CDR3 protein: CASTRTGGVETQYF. The CDR3 DNA sequence: TGTGCCAGCACACGGACAGGGGGCGTAGAGACCCAGTACTTC.

The gene calls are TRBV6-6 and TRBJ1-4; D may be TRBD1 (5 bases). Trimming stripped 1 base from V and 4 bases from J, with 13 bases between. The CDR3 runs to 16 residues. The germline CDR1 and CDR2 sequences are MNHNY and SVGAGI (reference sequence). The CDR3 nucleotides are TGTGCCAGCAGTTACTTTGCAGGGACGGGTAATGAAAAACTGTTTTTT. Translation: CASSYFAGTGNEKLFF.

This clone has at least ten counts. The chain is built from TRBV19 and TRBJ2-7; D gene uncertain. Trimming cost V 3 bases and J 3 bases, with 12 bases left between them. Germline CDR1 reads LNHDA; CDR2 reads SQIVND (reference sequence). CDR3 length equals 14 residues. In nucleotides, the CDR3 is TGTGCCAGTAGTATCGAAAACTATGGCTACGAGCAGTACTTC. Its protein product is CASSIENYGYEQYF.

This clone has a handful of counts. The chain joins TRBV9 to TRBJ1-1; 7 bases agree with TRBD1. This CDR3 has 13 amino acids. Germline-derived CDR1 and CDR2 are SGDLS and YYNGEE. V was pared by 6 bases and J by 3 bases, with 5 bases of the junction left unmatched. CDR3 sequence (DNA): TGTGCCAGCAAGGGACAGAAAGACACTGAAGCTTTCTTT. Its translation is CASKGQKDTEAFF.

The rearrangement links TRBV7-9 to TRBJ2-1; 7 nucleotides agree with TRBD2. This CDR3 has 14 residues. V lost 2 bases and J lost 10; bases outside the gene matches: 8. Germline V gives CDR1 SEHNR, CDR2 FQNEAQ (reference sequence). The CDR3 sequence is CASSLTGGAGEQFF. The CDR3 DNA reads as TGTGCCAGCAGCTTAACGGGAGGTGCGGGAGAGCAGTTCTTC.

This chain connects TRBV28 to TRBJ1-1; 7 nucleotides agree with TRBD1. The germline CDR1 and CDR2 sequences are MDHEN and SYDVKM. This CDR3 contains 17 residues. V gave up 5 bases and J gave up 1 base; unmatched junction bases: 13. Written as DNA, the CDR3 is TGTGCCAGCAGTCCCTCATTACCGGGACAGCGGAACACTGAAGCTTTCTTT. Translating gives CASSPSLPGQRNTEAFF.

This chain connects TRBV14 to TRBJ2-7; maybe TRBD1 (5 bases). V was clipped by 0 bases and J by 2 bases, with 11 bases between them. Germline assignment: CDR1 SGHDN and CDR2 FVKESK. The CDR3 has 15 residues. The CDR3 region is CASSQDFREPYEQYF. The CDR3 DNA reads as TGTGCCAGCAGCCAAGATTTCAGGGAACCCTACGAGCAGTACTTC.

The chain couples TRBV6-5 to TRBJ2-2, with a possible D match to TRBD2 (5 bases). V was trimmed by 10 bases and J by 6 bases, leaving 12 bases between them. This CDR3 is built from 12 residues. Germline CDR1 and CDR2: MNHEY and SVGAGI. The CDR3 reads CAINQRPGELFF. The CDR3 nucleotides are TGTGCCATCAACCAGCGGCCCGGGGAGCTGTTTTTT.

This clone has a handful of counts. The chain recombines TRBV7-3 with TRBJ2-3; no clear D. Germline V gives CDR1 SGHTA, CDR2 FQGTGA. V was shortened by 5 bases and J by 2 bases, with 17 bases between the two germline ends. The CDR3 spans 16 residues. CDR3 sequence (DNA): TGTGCCAGCAGCCCCCGGAGTGATCCATCCACAGATACGCAGTATTTT. As protein: CASSPRSDPSTDTQYF.

The rearrangement joins TRBV2 to TRBJ2-5; TRBD1 might be the D (5 bases). This CDR3 is 12 amino acids long. V gave up 3 bases and J gave up 5 bases, with 7 bases separating them. Germline assignment: CDR1 SNHLY and CDR2 FYNNEI. In DNA form, the CDR3 reads TGTGCCAGCAGTGAGGGGCCGGAGACCCAGTACTTC. This gives the protein CASSEGPETQYF. The full variable domain, in which reference TRBV2 and TRBJ2-5 provide the parts outside the CDR3, is EPEVTQTPSHQVTQMGQEVILRCVPISNHLYFYWYRQILGQKVEFLVSFYNNEISEKSEIFDDQFSVERPDGSNFTLKIRSTKLEDSAMYFCASSEGPETQYFGPGTRLLVL.

A note on this clone: Given a much more abundant clone one base away, this may be a read error. For the CDR3, the DNA is TGTGCCAGCAGCCAAGATCGTTCCAATGAGCAGTTCTTC. This translates into CASSQDRSNEQFF. The chain couples TRBV4-2 to TRBJ2-1; D remains ambiguous. CDR1 and CDR2 from the germline V gene are LGHNA and YNFKEQ. This CDR3 spans 13 amino acids. Trimming left V 0 bases short and J 6 bases short, with 6 bases between.

There are a few counts of this clone. The V and J genes are TRBV5-1 and TRBJ2-5; 11 nucleotides match TRBD2. This CDR3 is built from 16 residues. Germline CDR1 is SGHRS and CDR2 is YFSETQ. Germline trimming cut 1 base from V and 5 bases from J; bases unmatched to any gene: 7. In DNA, the CDR3 is TGCGCCAGCAGCTTGAATTTAGCGGGAGGGGAGGAGACCCAGTACTTC. Translated: CASSLNLAGGEETQYF.